This T cell receptor beta chain emerged from a study of high-grade serous ovarian cancer treatment subgroups. Turning to the study itself: On average, roughly 14,000 reads and 7,494 unique TCR beta rearrangements were obtained per sample. Findings and limits, study-wide: Repertoire similarity ranged roughly 0.1 to 0.79 between tumors of one patient.

Tumor tissue was taken before any definitive surgery or chemotherapy was given. TCRdb keeps only in-frame clones here, not all; method: immunoSEQ multiplex PCR. This table holds 30,000 or so clones, approximately 79% found once. Of note for this clone: Antigen unknown.

Sequencing was performed on tumor tissue. The sequence derives from a human donor with high-grade serous ovarian cancer.

CDR3 in DNA: TGTGCCAGCTACTCGGGACTAGACTACAATGAGCAGTTCTTC. Its translation is CASYSGLDYNEQFF. This rearrangement joins TRBV5-6 to TRBJ2-1, with 8 bases matching TRBD2. J lost 3 bases, V lost 7 bases, and 6 bases had no gene match. The germline V gene encodes CDR1 SGHDT and CDR2 YYEEEE. This CDR3 has 14 amino acids.